This T cell receptor beta chain is drawn from a study of T cell responses to AZD1222 COVID-19 vaccine. Study context: Pooling covered second doses at about 4 or about 12 weeks.

Study results and limitations: Just six people given AZD1222 tested seropositive at baseline. When two AZD1222 doses had been given, Spike-specific TCR breadth and depth rose. Females made up more of the donors, who were largely white British, and clonal diversity may have come out too low.

Sequencing was performed with immunoSEQ multiplex PCR; in TCRdb, only in-frame clones are kept and a portion is missing. Among 120,000 or so clones listed, roughly nine tenths were seen once. Comments on this clone: Its antigen is not known.

With 2 bases removed from V and 1 base from J, the gap between germline ends came to 2 bases. Germline loops: CDR1 MGHDK, CDR2 SYGVNS. CDR3 size: 12 residues. The sequence was obtained from an adult in good health. This chain joins TRBV25-1 and TRBJ1-2; D is uncertain. The specimen comprised peripheral blood, sampled on day 0 of AZD1222 vaccination. In nucleotides, the CDR3 is TGTGCCAGCAGTGAAAATAACTATGGCTACACCTTC. Its translation is CASSENNYGYTF.